A selection of T cell receptor beta chains follows, all from one sample in a study of blood T cells in healthy people across ages. A single record per CDR3 protein comes from TCRdb applying MiXCR to the 5' RACE reads. Here the sample spans over a million distinct CDR3 sequences, less than 45% being singletons. Sequencing was performed on blood. These receptors originate from a woman aged 18-29 years in good health. CDR3s include the opening cysteine and the closing phenylalanine or tryptophan. A D gene is named only where the DNA matches it firmly. Only some rows state a clone size, as once, few, many or a class for expanded clones.

>TRBV7-8|TRBD2|TRBJ2-1|few
CASSQLSGGWSYNEQFF
TGTGCCAGCAGCCAACTGTCCGGGGGGTGGTCCTACAATGAGCAGTTCTTC
>TRBV20-1|-|TRBJ1-2|few
CSARPPTGDYGYTF
TGCAGTGCTAGACCCCCCACGGGTGACTATGGTTACACCTTC
>TRBV20-1|TRBD1|TRBJ1-1|-
CSARGRGQGISTEAFF
TGCAGTGCTAGAGGCCGGGGACAGGGAATCTCCACTGAAGCTTTCTTT
>TRBV27|TRBD2|TRBJ2-2|-
CASSSAGTSGLNTGELFF
TGTGCCAGCAGCTCCGCCGGGACTAGCGGACTGAACACCGGGGAGCTGTTTTTT
>TRBV4-1|TRBD1|TRBJ1-1|-
CASSQGDRAQAFF
TGCGCCAGCAGCCAAGGTGACAGGGCTCAAGCTTTCTTT
>TRBV6-5|-|TRBJ1-2|-
CASTRGGGYTF
TGTGCCAGCACCAGGGGAGGTGGCTACACCTTC
>TRBV4-1|TRBD1|TRBJ2-7|few
CASSLLTGTGVSEQYF
TGCGCCAGCAGCCTCCTCACCGGGACAGGGGTAAGCGAGCAGTACTTC
>TRBV7-8|-|TRBJ1-2|-
CASSLVPGMRFGYTF
TGTGCCAGCAGCTTAGTCCCAGGGATGCGTTTTGGCTACACCTTC
>TRBV9|TRBD1|TRBJ1-2|few
CASSALGQAYYNYGYTF
TGTGCCAGCAGCGCCTTAGGACAGGCTTATTACAACTATGGCTACACCTTC
>TRBV4-1|TRBD2|TRBJ2-5|-
CASSAGLADPHQETQYF
TGCGCCAGCAGCGCGGGACTAGCGGACCCCCACCAAGAGACCCAGTACTTC
>TRBV20-1|-|TRBJ1-1|-
CSGSRNTEAFF
TGCAGTGGTTCGAGGAACACTGAAGCTTTCTTT
>TRBV5-1|-|TRBJ1-1|-
CASSSVLMNTEAFF
TGCGCCAGCAGTTCCGTCCTAATGAACACTGAAGCTTTCTTT
>TRBV9|-|TRBJ2-5|few
CASSVSTQETQYF
TGTGCCAGCAGCGTGAGTACCCAAGAGACCCAGTACTTC
>TRBV12-3/TRBV12-4|-|TRBJ1-4|few
CASSPIEFNEKLFF
TGTGCCAGCAGTCCTATTGAGTTTAATGAAAAACTGTTTTTT
>TRBV6-6|TRBD1|TRBJ2-4|-
CASRWTITGDGNIQYF
TGTGCCAGCAGATGGACAATTACAGGGGATGGAAACATTCAGTACTTC
>TRBV7-9|TRBD1|TRBJ2-7|-
CASSPLGQGADEQYF
TGTGCCAGCAGCCCCCTGGGACAGGGGGCGGATGAGCAGTACTTC
>TRBV20-1|TRBD1|TRBJ1-1|-
CSAGGQGDTEAFF
TGCAGTGCTGGGGGACAGGGGGACACTGAAGCTTTCTTT
>TRBV12-3/TRBV12-4|-|TRBJ1-2|-
CASRDSGRGYGNTF
TGTGCCAGCAGGGACTCAGGGCGCGGCTATGGCAACACCTTC